This record concerns one TCR beta chain sequence. The target antigen is unknown. With a J-beta primer mix and a sample-barcoded 5' primer, a second PCR ran about 7 to 12 cycles. Every molecule of cDNA carried a tag from a template-switch adaptor with 12 random nucleotides. Researchers report that each sample yielded at least 2.5 million CDR3-containing paired-end reads. Via MiXCR, TCRdb re-called the 5' RACE reads, giving one row per CDR3 protein. The data contain approximately 730,000 distinct CDR3 sequences, roughly 50% of them singletons. Germline CDR1 and CDR2: SQVTM and ANQGSEA. CDR3 length: 12 residues. V was shortened by 0 bases and J by 14 bases, with 15 bases between the two germline ends. The sample originates from a study of blood T cells in healthy people across ages. General study points: Percentage of naive T cells showed a strong correlation with TCR beta diversity.

The gene calls are TRBV29-1 and TRBJ2-3; D gene ambiguous. The receptor was derived from a man older than 75 in good health. The sequencing input was blood. Here the CDR3 reads CSVEEPVGYAYF. The CDR3 DNA reads TGCAGCGTTGAAGAGCCGGTAGGATACGCGTATTTT.